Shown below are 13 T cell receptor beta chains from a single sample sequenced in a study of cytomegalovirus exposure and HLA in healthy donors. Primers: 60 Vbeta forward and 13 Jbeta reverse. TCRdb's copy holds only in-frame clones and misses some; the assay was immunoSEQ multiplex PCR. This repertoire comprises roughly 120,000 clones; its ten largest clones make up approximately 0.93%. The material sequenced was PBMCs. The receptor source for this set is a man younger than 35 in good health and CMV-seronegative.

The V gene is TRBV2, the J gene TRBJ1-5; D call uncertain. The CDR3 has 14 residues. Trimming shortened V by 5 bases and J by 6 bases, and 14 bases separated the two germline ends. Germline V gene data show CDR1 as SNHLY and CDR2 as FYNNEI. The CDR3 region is CASSSEAAGQPQHF. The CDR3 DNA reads TGTGCCAGCAGTTCGGAGGCGGCGGGTCAGCCCCAGCATTTT.

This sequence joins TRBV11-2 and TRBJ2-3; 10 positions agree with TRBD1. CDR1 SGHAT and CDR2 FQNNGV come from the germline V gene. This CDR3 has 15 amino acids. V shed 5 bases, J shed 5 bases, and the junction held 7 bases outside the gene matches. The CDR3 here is CASSRRQGAVDTQYF. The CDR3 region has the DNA TGTGCCAGCAGCCGAAGACAGGGGGCAGTAGATACGCAGTATTTT.

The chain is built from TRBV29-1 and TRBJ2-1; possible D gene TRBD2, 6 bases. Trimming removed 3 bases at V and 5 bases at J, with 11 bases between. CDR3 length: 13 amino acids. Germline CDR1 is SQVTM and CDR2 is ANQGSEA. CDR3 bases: TGCAGCGTTGAGTGGACTACCGACAATGAGCAGTTCTTC. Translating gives CSVEWTTDNEQFF.

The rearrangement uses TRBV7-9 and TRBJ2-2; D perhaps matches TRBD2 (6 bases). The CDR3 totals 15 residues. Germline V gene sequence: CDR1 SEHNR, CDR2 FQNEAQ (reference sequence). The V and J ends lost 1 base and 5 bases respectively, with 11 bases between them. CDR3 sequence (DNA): TGTGCCAGCAGCTTAGAGAGGGGAGGAACCGGGGAGCTGTTTTTT. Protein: CASSLERGGTGELFF.

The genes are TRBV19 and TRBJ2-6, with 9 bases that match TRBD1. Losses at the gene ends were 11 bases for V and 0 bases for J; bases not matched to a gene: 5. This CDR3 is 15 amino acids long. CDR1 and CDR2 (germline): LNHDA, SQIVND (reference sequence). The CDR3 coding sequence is TGTGCCGCCGGGACAGGGTTCTCTGGGGCCAACGTCCTGACTTTC. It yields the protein CAAGTGFSGANVLTF.

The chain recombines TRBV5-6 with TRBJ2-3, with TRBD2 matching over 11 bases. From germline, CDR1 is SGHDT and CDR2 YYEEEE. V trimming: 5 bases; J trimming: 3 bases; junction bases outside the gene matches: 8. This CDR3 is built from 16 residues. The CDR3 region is CASSPTSGSLTDTQYF. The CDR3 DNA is TGTGCCAGCAGTCCTACTAGCGGGAGTTTAACAGATACGCAGTATTTT.

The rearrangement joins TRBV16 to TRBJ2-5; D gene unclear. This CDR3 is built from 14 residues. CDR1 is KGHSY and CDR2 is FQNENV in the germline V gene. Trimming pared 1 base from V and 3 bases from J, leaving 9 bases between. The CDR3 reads CASSQYMQKETQYF. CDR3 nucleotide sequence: TGTGCCAGCAGCCAATACATGCAGAAAGAGACCCAGTACTTC.

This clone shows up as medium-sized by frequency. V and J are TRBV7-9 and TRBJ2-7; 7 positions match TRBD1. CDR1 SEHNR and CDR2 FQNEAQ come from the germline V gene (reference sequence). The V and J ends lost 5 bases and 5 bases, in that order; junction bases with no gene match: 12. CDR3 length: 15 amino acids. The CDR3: CASSPTDRAGDEQYF. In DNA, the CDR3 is TGTGCCAGCAGCCCCACCGACAGGGCTGGCGACGAGCAGTACTTC.

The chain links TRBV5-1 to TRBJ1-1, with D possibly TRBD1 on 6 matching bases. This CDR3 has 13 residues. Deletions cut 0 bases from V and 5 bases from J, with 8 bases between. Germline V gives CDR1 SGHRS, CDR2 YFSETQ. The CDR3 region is CASSLGRGTEAFF. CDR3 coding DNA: TGCGCCAGCAGCTTGGGCAGGGGTACTGAAGCTTTCTTT.

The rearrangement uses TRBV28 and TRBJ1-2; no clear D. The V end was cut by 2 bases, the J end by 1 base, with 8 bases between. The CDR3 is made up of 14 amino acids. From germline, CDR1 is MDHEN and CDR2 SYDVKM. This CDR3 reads CASSLQNLNYGYTF. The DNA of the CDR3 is TGTGCCAGCAGTTTACAGAACCTTAACTATGGCTACACCTTC.

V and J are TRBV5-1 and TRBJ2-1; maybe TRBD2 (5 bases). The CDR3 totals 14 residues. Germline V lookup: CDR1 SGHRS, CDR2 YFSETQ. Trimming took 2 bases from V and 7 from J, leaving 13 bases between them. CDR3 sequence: CASSLTSGDNEQFF. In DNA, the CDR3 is TGCGCCAGCAGCTTAACTAGTGGGGATAATGAGCAGTTCTTC.

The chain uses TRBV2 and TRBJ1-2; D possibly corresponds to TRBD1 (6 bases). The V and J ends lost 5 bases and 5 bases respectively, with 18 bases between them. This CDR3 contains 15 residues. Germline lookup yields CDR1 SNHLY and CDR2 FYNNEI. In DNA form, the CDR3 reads TGTGCCAGCAGTACAATGGGGGGGCAGGGGTATGGCTACACCTTC. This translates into CASSTMGGQGYGYTF.

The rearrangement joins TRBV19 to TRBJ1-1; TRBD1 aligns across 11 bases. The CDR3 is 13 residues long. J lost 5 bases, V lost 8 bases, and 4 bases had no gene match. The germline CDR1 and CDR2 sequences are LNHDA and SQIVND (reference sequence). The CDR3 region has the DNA TGTGCCAGTGTGGACAGGGGGCGGACTGAAGCTTTCTTT. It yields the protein CASVDRGRTEAFF. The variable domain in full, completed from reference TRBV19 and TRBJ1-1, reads DGGITQSPKYLFRKEGQNVTLSCEQNLNHDAMYWYRQDPGQGLRLIYYSQIVNDFQKGDIAEGYSVSREKKESFPLTVTSAQKNPTAFYLCASVDRGRTEAFFGQGTRLTVV.